The clone carrying this TCR beta chain was seen once. The assay was immunoSEQ multiplex PCR, and TCRdb's table has in-frame clones only and misses some. The data show approximately 530,000 clones, around 90% seen once. This record comes from a study of blood T cell repertoires in COVID-19. The overall study: The United States, Italy and Spain provided the acute and convalescent COVID-19 samples. T cells, B-cell-depleted T cells, or PBMCs supplied cDNA or gDNA.

The germline CDR1 and CDR2 sequences are SGHTA and FQGNSA. This CDR3 contains 16 residues. Trimming shortened V by 0 bases and J by 4 bases, and 13 bases separated the two germline ends. Specimen: peripheral blood. The rearrangement joins TRBV7-2 to TRBJ1-5; no firm D call. The origin of this receptor is a woman aged 50 to 60 with COVID-19, enrolled during active disease. The CDR3 region is CASSLAAGLRNQPQHF. CDR3 DNA sequence: TGTGCCAGCAGCTTAGCGGCCGGGTTGAGAAATCAGCCCCAGCATTTT.